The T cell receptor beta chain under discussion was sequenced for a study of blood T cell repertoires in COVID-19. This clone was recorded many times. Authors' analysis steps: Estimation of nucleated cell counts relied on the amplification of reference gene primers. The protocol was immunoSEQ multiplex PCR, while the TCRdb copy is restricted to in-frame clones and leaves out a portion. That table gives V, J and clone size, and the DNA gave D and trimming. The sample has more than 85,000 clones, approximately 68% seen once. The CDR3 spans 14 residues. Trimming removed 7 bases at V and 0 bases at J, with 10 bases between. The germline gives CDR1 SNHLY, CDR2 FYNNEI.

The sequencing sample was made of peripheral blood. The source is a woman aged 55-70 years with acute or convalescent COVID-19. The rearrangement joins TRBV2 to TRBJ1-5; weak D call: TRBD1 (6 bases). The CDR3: CASNGGYSNQPQHF. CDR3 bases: TGTGCCAGCAATGGGGGCTATAGCAATCAGCCCCAGCATTTT.